The 8 T cell receptor beta chains below were found in one sample sequenced in a study of beta chain features in type 1 diabetes. The investigators reverse transcribed all of the isolated RNA, so they sequenced expressed TCRB transcripts. Produced via immunoSEQ multiplex PCR; TCRdb's table is partial and in-frame only. The sample consists of approximately 15,000 clones, around 69% of them appearing once. No antigens are known for them. Findings of the study overall: Moderately but significantly shorter TCRB CDR3s were found in Type 1 diabetes patients in all four CD4+ subsets.

The sample was stem cell memory CD4+ T cells from blood. The receptors come from a woman aged 18-30 years with type 1 diabetes.

This clone was counted only a few times. V usage is TRBV7-2 and J usage is TRBJ2-1; TRBD2 might be the D (5 bases). V was clipped by 5 bases and J by 0 bases, with 11 bases between them. The CDR3 covers 15 residues. The germline V gene encodes CDR1 SGHTA and CDR2 FQGNSA. The CDR3 nucleotides are TGTGCCAGCAGCAAAGAGGGAAGCTCCTACAATGAGCAGTTCTTC. Translation gives CASSKEGSSYNEQFF.

This chain joins TRBV18 and TRBJ2-7; a weak D match, TRBD1 (5 bases). This CDR3 has 15 amino acids. Germline loops: CDR1 KGHSH, CDR2 LQKENI. The V gene lost 2 bases and the J gene lost 0 bases, with 11 bases spanning the gap. The CDR3 region is CASSPGAAVSYEQYF. The CDR3 region has the DNA TGTGCCAGCTCACCAGGGGCCGCGGTCTCCTACGAGCAGTACTTC.

CDR3 sequence (DNA): TGCAGCGTTGACCCGCAGGGGGCCACTGAAGCTTTCTTT. Translation gives CSVDPQGATEAFF. This sequence joins TRBV29-1 and TRBJ1-1, with 8 positions matching TRBD1. Trimming took 3 bases from V and 4 from J; bases not matched to a gene: 4. The CDR3 runs to 13 residues. Germline CDR1 SQVTM, CDR2 ANQGSEA. Filled out from reference TRBV29-1 and TRBJ1-1, the complete variable domain reads SAVISQKPSRDICQRGTSLTIQCQVDSQVTMMFWYRQQPGQSLTLIATANQGSEATYESGFVIDKFPISRPNLTFSTLTVSNMSPEDSSIYLCSVDPQGATEAFFGQGTRLTVV.

The genes are TRBV4-3 and TRBJ1-4, with D possibly matching TRBD1 (6 bases). CDR3 length equals 15 residues. The germline CDR1 and CDR2 sequences are LGHNA and YSLEER. V lost 2 bases, J lost 3 bases, and 10 bases lay in between. CDR3 protein: CASSQQQGSNEKLFF. DNA of the CDR3: TGCGCCAGCAGCCAACAACAGGGTTCTAATGAAAAACTGTTTTTT.

The V call is TRBV7-9, the J call TRBJ2-7; 11 bases fit TRBD2. After removal of 1 base from V and 4 bases from J, the junction contained 3 bases not matched to a gene. The CDR3 is made up of 15 amino acids. Germline V gene data show CDR1 as SEHNR and CDR2 as FQNEAQ (reference sequence). DNA of the CDR3: TGTGCCAGCAGCTTAGTGCTAGCGGGAGGATACGAGCAGTACGTC. Translation: CASSLVLAGGYEQYV.

The genes are TRBV28 and TRBJ1-4; no clear D. The germline V and J ends were trimmed by 11 bases and 0 bases, with 7 bases remaining between them. This CDR3 comprises 12 residues. Germline CDR1 reads MDHEN; CDR2 reads SYDVKM. This CDR3 is CASVATNEKLFF. CDR3 coding DNA: TGTGCCTCAGTTGCAACTAATGAAAAACTGTTTTTT.

V is TRBV6-6 and J is TRBJ2-1; 12 bases align to TRBD2. CDR1 and CDR2 (germline): MNHNY, SVGAGI (reference sequence). V gave up 2 bases and J gave up 10 bases; unmatched junction bases: 6. The length of the CDR3 is 15 residues. Here the CDR3 reads CASSYPSGRAGEQFF. In DNA, the CDR3 is TGTGCCAGCAGTTACCCTAGCGGGAGGGCCGGGGAGCAGTTCTTC.

The chain carries TRBV10-2 and TRBJ1-5; maybe TRBD1 (6 bases). CDR1 is WSHSY, CDR2 SAAADI, per germline. There are 16 residues in the CDR3. V lost 4 bases and J 2 bases, leaving 15 bases between the germline ends. The CDR3 reads CASSGGAAGGNQPQHF. DNA for the CDR3: TGCGCCAGCAGTGGGGGAGCGGCAGGGGGCAATCAGCCCCAGCATTTT.